This note documents a single T cell receptor beta chain sequence. Its matching antigen is unknown. The sample is drawn from a study of T cells expressing NK-cell markers. Study-wide results and limits: Each of roughly 6 donors carried dominant NKG2C+ clonotypes accounting for about 1.0-7.0% of CD8+ T cells. Among a few donors, these clonotypes also ranked first in the CD3+CD56-NKG2C+ fraction.

Germline-derived CDR1 and CDR2 are MNHEY and SMNVEV (reference sequence). This CDR3 is built from 15 residues. UMIs were included in TCR beta cDNA generated by 5'RACE template switching. TCRdb re-called the 5' RACE reads and shows each CDR3 protein once, DNA omitted. The listing contains about 390,000 distinct CDR3 sequences. The chain is built from TRBV27 and TRBJ2-7. Sequenced input: blood T cells: a sorted CD56 or NKG2C T cell subset, CD4+ or CD8+ T cells, or bulk PBMC T cells (not recorded which). This TCR was recovered from a woman aged 45-60 years in good health. This chain's CDR3 is CASSLDGRYSYEQYF.